This is a list of T cell receptor beta chains from one sample in a study of T cells in Graves' hyperthyroidism and ophthalmopathy. TCRdb ran MiXCR on the multiplex PCR reads and lists one entry per CDR3 protein. The table lists approximately 710,000 distinct CDR3 sequences, 17% of them singletons, with 15% to 17% in the top ten. Source material: blood. These receptors were taken from a man in his fifties or sixties with Graves' hyperthyroidism. Each CDR3 is given with its conserved first and last residue. Only part of the rows carry a size: once, few, many, or a class if the clone is expanded.

v_gene	j_gene	abundance	CDR3aa
TRBV11-2	TRBJ1-3	many	CASSFLGTVGNTIYF
TRBV3-1	TRBJ1-2	many	CASSQDPGSRGYTF
TRBV7-2	TRBJ1-2	many	CASSSSIYRGYGYTF
TRBV9	TRBJ1-5	many	CASSAGTNQPQHF
TRBV28	TRBJ2-3	many	CASSLDRESVDIGDTQYF
TRBV2	TRBJ1-1	many	CASSENRGVGTEAFF
TRBV24-1	TRBJ2-7	many	CATSDVGQGTYEQYF
TRBV6-5	TRBJ2-3	few	CASSYGTVSTDTQYF
TRBV7-2	TRBJ1-1	many	CASSFSQANTEAFF
TRBV6-1	TRBJ2-7	many	CASSDSDRGHPYEQYF
TRBV24-1	TRBJ2-7	many	CATSDSGTVYEQYF
TRBV19	TRBJ2-3	-	CASTPPGAESTDTQYF
TRBV7-3	TRBJ2-7	few	CASSFDRGDEQYF
TRBV7-9	TRBJ2-3	-	CASSLVLPDTQYF
TRBV6-1	TRBJ2-3	many	CASIRDQFSTDTQYF
TRBV12-3/TRBV12-4	TRBJ1-2	many	CASSSPSRGYTF
TRBV11-2	TRBJ2-1	many	CASSLASGTYNEQFF
TRBV7-2	TRBJ2-6	-	CASSLIALTSGANVLTF
TRBV7-2	TRBJ1-4	-	CASSLAGGRSGDEKLFF
TRBV5-6	TRBJ1-5	-	CASSLRRYSNQPQHF
TRBV18	TRBJ2-3	few	CASSPPWQGTDTQYF
TRBV6-5	TRBJ2-1	many	CASSYGGGSGSYNEQFF
TRBV5-4	TRBJ2-5	few	CASSVGLAGVRETQYF
TRBV7-9	TRBJ2-7	few	CASTLRGTYEQYF
TRBV7-9	TRBJ1-1	many	CASSSLGTGAKNTEAFF
TRBV3-1	TRBJ2-1	-	CASSQVAGTYNEQFF
TRBV11-2	TRBJ1-1	-	CASSKETGPGTEAFF
TRBV10-3	TRBJ1-2	many	CAISPGQLNYGYTF
TRBV13	TRBJ1-4	-	CASSLRESYGTHNEKLFF
TRBV9	TRBJ2-7	many	CASSGGATSTYEQYF
TRBV27	TRBJ1-5	-	CASGGTDRYQPQHF
TRBV24-1	TRBJ1-1	-	CATSTGGTGTEAFF
TRBV28	TRBJ1-4	many	CASRPNRGPSNEKLFF
TRBV28	TRBJ1-2	many	CASTQTDYGYTF
TRBV20-1	TRBJ2-3	many	CSARRPGLAGTADTQYF
TRBV12-3/TRBV12-4	TRBJ1-1	many	CASSPRDTGGEAFF
TRBV19	TRBJ2-3	-	CASSKRLAGADTQYF
TRBV5-1	TRBJ2-1	few	CASSGPRSSYNEQFF
TRBV3-1	TRBJ2-1	few	CASSQEDRGGNEQFF
TRBV4-3	TRBJ2-5	many	CASSPGVGAGGETQYF